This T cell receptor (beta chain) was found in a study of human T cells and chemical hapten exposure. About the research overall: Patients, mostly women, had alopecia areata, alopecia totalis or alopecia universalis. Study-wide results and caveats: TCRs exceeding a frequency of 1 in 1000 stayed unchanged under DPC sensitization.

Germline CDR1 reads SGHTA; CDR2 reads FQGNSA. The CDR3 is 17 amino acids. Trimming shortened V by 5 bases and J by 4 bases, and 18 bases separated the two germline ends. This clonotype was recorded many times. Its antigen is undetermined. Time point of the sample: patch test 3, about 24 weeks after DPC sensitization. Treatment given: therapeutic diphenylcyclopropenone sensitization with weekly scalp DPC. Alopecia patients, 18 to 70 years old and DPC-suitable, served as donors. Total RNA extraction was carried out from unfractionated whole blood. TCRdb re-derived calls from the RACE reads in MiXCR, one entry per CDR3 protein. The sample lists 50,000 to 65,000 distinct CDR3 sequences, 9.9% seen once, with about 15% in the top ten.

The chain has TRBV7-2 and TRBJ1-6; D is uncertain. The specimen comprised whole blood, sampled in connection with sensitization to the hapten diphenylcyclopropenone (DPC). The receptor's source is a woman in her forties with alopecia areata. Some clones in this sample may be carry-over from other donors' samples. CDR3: CASSPAGSSWYNSPLHF. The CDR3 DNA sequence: TGTGCCAGCAGCCCAGCGGGCAGTAGTTGGTATAATTCACCCCTCCACTTT.